The 7 T cell receptor beta chains below all came from one sample that was sequenced in a study of blood T cells in healthy people across ages (dated by TCRdb to the mid-2010s). Library creation used 5' RACE. This sample was sequenced with an Illumina HiSeq 2500. A second PCR of roughly 6 to 11 cycles was run with a J-beta primer mix and a sample-barcoded 5' primer. The public reads were reprocessed in TCRdb via fastp at Q25 and MiXCR, keeping in-frame beta chains. Identical CDR3 proteins give one entry, which carries the most common genes and DNA. This sample lists about 1.4 million distinct CDR3 sequences; 59% were detected once. The biggest ten clones account for more than 6% of the sample. Sequences were obtained from blood. Every receptor here comes from a man aged 18 to 30 in good health.

This chain links TRBV6-5 with TRBJ2-5, with D perhaps matching TRBD2 (5 bases). The CDR3 has 14 amino acids. Trimming pared 2 bases from V and 2 bases from J, leaving 9 bases between. CDR1 and CDR2 from the germline V gene are MNHEY and SVGAGI. In DNA form, the CDR3 reads TGTGCCAGCAGTTACACGGGAACGCAAGAGACCCAGTACTTC. Translated, it gives CASSYTGTQETQYF.

V usage is TRBV28 and J usage is TRBJ2-5; the D gene is possibly TRBD1 (5 bases). The tail of the sequence fits TRBJ2-7 better, so the J call may be wrong. CDR1 and CDR2 (germline): MDHEN, SYDVKM. The CDR3 length is 17 residues. The CDR3 region is CASKRPSISREAYEQYF. DNA of the CDR3: TGTGCCAGTAAAAGGCCTTCCATCAGCAGGGAAGCCTACGAGCAGTACTTC.

The chain uses TRBV5-1 and TRBJ2-4, with D perhaps matching TRBD2 (5 bases). V was clipped by 6 bases and J by 0 bases, with 19 bases between them. The CDR3 is 17 residues long. Germline values: CDR1 SGHRS, CDR2 YFSETQ. CDR3 bases: TGCGCCAGCACCCTCGGGAATAGCACTAGAGCCAAAAACATTCAGTACTTC. Protein sequence: CASTLGNSTRAKNIQYF.

In its sample, this clonotype was seen a few times. The chain uses TRBV6-6 and TRBJ2-1, with no clear D. The CDR3 extends over 12 amino acids. Trimming pared 0 bases from V and 8 bases from J, leaving 5 bases between. CDR1 is MNHNY, CDR2 SVGAGI, per germline (reference sequence). The DNA for the CDR3 is TGTGCCAGCAGTTACTCTGAGGATGAGCAGTTCTTC. It translates to CASSYSEDEQFF.

The chain joins TRBV27 to TRBJ2-7; D perhaps matches TRBD1 (6 bases). The germline gives CDR1 MNHEY, CDR2 SMNVEV (reference sequence). The CDR3 extends over 15 amino acids. Trimming shortened V by 1 base and J by 2 bases, and 12 bases separated the two germline ends. CDR3 sequence reads: CASSLLGTRTYEQYF. In DNA, the CDR3 is TGTGCCAGCAGTTTATTAGGGACACGTACCTACGAGCAGTACTTC.

CDR3 loop: CSARDRLFRETQYF. The CDR3 DNA sequence: TGCAGTGCTAGAGATCGGCTATTCAGGGAGACCCAGTACTTC. The chain uses TRBV20-1 and TRBJ2-7; D call uncertain. The DNA end favors TRBJ2-5, so the J call may be wrong. The CDR3 is 14 residues long. Per germline, CDR1 DFQATT and CDR2 SNEGSKA (reference sequence).

This clonotype occurred a few times. J is TRBJ2-2 and V is TRBV29-1; 8 bases match TRBD1. V shed 6 bases, J shed 5 bases, and the junction held 8 bases outside the gene matches. The CDR3 consists of 14 residues. Germline-derived CDR1 and CDR2 are SQVTM and ANQGSEA. The DNA for the CDR3 is TGCAGCGTACTCCCGCGACAGGGGACCGGGGAGCTGTTTTTT. As protein: CSVLPRQGTGELFF.